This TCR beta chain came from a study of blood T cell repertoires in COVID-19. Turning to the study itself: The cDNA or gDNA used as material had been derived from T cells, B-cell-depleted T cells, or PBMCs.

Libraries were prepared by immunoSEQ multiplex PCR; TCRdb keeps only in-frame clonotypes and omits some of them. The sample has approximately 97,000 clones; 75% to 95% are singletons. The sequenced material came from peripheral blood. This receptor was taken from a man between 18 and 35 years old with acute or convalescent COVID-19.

As DNA, the CDR3 is TGCGCCAGCAGCCTGGTGACAGAGAACACCGGGGAGCTGTTTTTT. Residues: CASSLVTENTGELFF. This rearrangement joins TRBV5-1 to TRBJ2-2, with a tentative D call TRBD1 (5 bases). The V end was cut by 4 bases, the J end by 1 base, with 11 bases between. There are 15 residues in the CDR3. In germline, CDR1 is SGHRS, CDR2 YFSETQ.